Listed here are 27 T cell receptor beta chains from one sample, sequenced in a study of blood T cell repertoires in COVID-19. Produced via immunoSEQ multiplex PCR; TCRdb's table is partial and in-frame only. This sample has more than 300,000 clones, with 90% found just once. The sequencing input was peripheral blood. Source of these receptors: a woman in her forties with COVID-19, enrolled during active disease.

The rearrangement uses TRBV5-1 and TRBJ2-1; D ambiguous. V gave up 6 bases and J gave up 0 bases, with 7 bases separating them. In germline, CDR1 is SGHRS, CDR2 YFSETQ. The CDR3 sequence is 13 residues long. The CDR3 DNA reads as TGCGCCAGCAAAGAGAGCTCCTACAATGAGCAGTTCTTC. Protein: CASKESSYNEQFF.

This chain joins TRBV19 and TRBJ1-2; D is unclear. With 3 bases removed from V and 0 bases from J, the gap between germline ends came to 11 bases. CDR1 and CDR2 (germline): LNHDA, SQIVND (reference sequence). The CDR3 runs 15 residues. The DNA for the CDR3 is TGTGCCAGTAGTATGGTACCAGAAGCTAACTATGGCTACACCTTC. Protein product: CASSMVPEANYGYTF.

This rearrangement joins TRBV30 to TRBJ1-6; 10 bases fit TRBD1. The CDR3 consists of 15 residues. Germline CDR1 GTSNPN, CDR2 SVGIG (reference sequence). The ends lost 5 bases at V and 10 bases at J; junction bases unmatched: 11. The CDR3, as DNA: TGTGCCTGGGTCGCGACCGGGACAGGGGAATCACCCCTCCACTTT. It codes for CAWVATGTGESPLHF.

This clone has a single count. This sample also contains other DNA sequences that code for the same CDR3. CDR3 DNA sequence: TGTGCCAGCAGCTCAGGGGACTATGGCTACACCTTC. It codes for CASSSGDYGYTF. The chain carries TRBV12-3 or TRBV12-4 and TRBJ1-2; perhaps TRBD1 as D (6 bases). The CDR3 is made up of 12 amino acids. Trimming removed 6 bases from V and 3 bases from J, with 8 bases in between.

The chain carries TRBV27 and TRBJ2-3; D is unclear. This CDR3 comprises 12 residues. Germline V gives CDR1 MNHEY, CDR2 SMNVEV (reference sequence). With 8 bases removed from V and 7 bases from J, the gap between germline ends came to 13 bases. Here the CDR3 DNA reads TGTGCCAGCCGTTCGGTTTCAAATACGCAGTATTTT. It codes for CASRSVSNTQYF.

The J gene is TRBJ2-3, the V gene TRBV9; weak D call: TRBD2 (5 bases). The CDR3 covers 15 residues. Germline V lookup: CDR1 SGDLS, CDR2 YYNGEE. Trimming took off 2 bases at V and 4 bases at J, with 14 bases between the two ends. CDR3: CASSVLGLHSDTQYF. Here the CDR3 DNA reads TGTGCCAGCAGCGTCCTCGGACTGCATTCAGATACGCAGTATTTT. Full variable domain (missing parts from reference TRBV9 and TRBJ2-3): DSGVTQTPKHLITATGQRVTLRCSPRSGDLSVYWYQQSLDQGLQFLIQYYNGEERAKGNILERFSAQQFPDLHSELNLSSLELGDSALYFCASSVLGLHSDTQYFGPGTRLTVL.

This chain uses TRBV6-5 with TRBJ2-7; perhaps TRBD1 as D (6 bases). The germline V and J ends were trimmed by 6 bases and 0 bases, with 9 bases remaining between them. This CDR3 comprises 13 residues. CDR1 MNHEY and CDR2 SVGAGI come from the germline V gene. The DNA of the CDR3 is TGTGCCAGCAGCAAACAGGGCTCCTACGAGCAGTACTTC. It yields the protein CASSKQGSYEQYF.

This clone has more than one count but fewer than ten. The chain uses TRBV12-3 or TRBV12-4 and TRBJ1-2; perhaps TRBD1 as D (6 bases). The germline V and J ends were trimmed by 7 bases and 10 bases, with 19 bases remaining between them. This CDR3 is 13 amino acids long. This CDR3 reads CASTPMKGGDYTF. CDR3 coding DNA: TGTGCCAGCACCCCGATGAAAGGGGGTGACTACACCTTC.

The sample holds one count of this clone. This sequence joins TRBV18 and TRBJ1-1; 7 bases line up with TRBD1. Trimming at V came to 1 base and at J to 4 bases, leaving 15 bases not matched to a gene. The CDR3 runs to 18 residues. Per germline, CDR1 KGHSH and CDR2 LQKENI. The DNA of the CDR3 is TGTGCCAGCTCACCACGGACCCCGCGAGGGGGCGGTGGCACTGAAGCTTTCTTT. It translates to CASSPRTPRGGGGTEAFF. The whole variable domain, filled in from reference TRBV18 and TRBJ1-1, reads NAGVMQNPRHLVRRRGQEARLRCSPMKGHSHVYWYRQLPEEGLKFMVYLQKENIIDESGMPKERFSAEFPKEGPSILRIQQVVRGDSAAYFCASSPRTPRGGGGTEAFFGQGTRLTVV.

The V gene is TRBV7-2, the J gene TRBJ2-4, with TRBD1 matching 7 bases. The CDR3 runs 16 residues. Looked up from germline, CDR1 is SGHTA and CDR2 is FQGNSA. Losses at the gene ends were 5 bases for V and 1 base for J; bases not matched to a gene: 8. The CDR3 loop is CASSPQTGQAKNIQYF. The CDR3 region has the DNA TGTGCCAGCAGCCCTCAGACAGGGCAGGCCAAAAACATTCAGTACTTC.

The chain uses TRBV7-9 and TRBJ1-1, with D perhaps matching TRBD1 (5 bases). V lost 2 bases, J lost 4 bases, and 8 bases lay in between. CDR1 and CDR2 (germline): SEHNR, FQNEAQ (reference sequence). The CDR3 length is 13 residues. The chain's CDR3 is CASSLWGGTEAFF. CDR3 bases: TGTGCCAGCAGCTTATGGGGGGGCACTGAAGCTTTCTTT.

The chain joins TRBV7-2 to TRBJ2-5, with D possibly TRBD2 on 6 matching bases. The CDR3 sequence is 15 residues long. V lost 4 bases and J 3 bases, leaving 15 bases between the germline ends. CDR1 is SGHTA and CDR2 is FQGNSA in the germline V gene. CDR3 DNA sequence: TGTGCCAGCAGCTATCAAGGGGCGGGAAAAGAGACCCAGTACTTC. Translation: CASSYQGAGKETQYF. Filled out from reference TRBV7-2 and TRBJ2-5, the complete variable domain reads GAGVSQSPSNKVTEKGKDVELRCDPISGHTALYWYRQSLGQGLEFLIYFQGNSAPDKSGLPSDRFSAERTGGSVSTLTIQRTQQEDSAVYLCASSYQGAGKETQYFGPGTRLLVL.

This chain connects TRBV3-1 (or the pseudogene TRBV3-2) to TRBJ2-1, with TRBD2 matching over 13 bases. Germline assignment: CDR1 LGHDT and CDR2 YNNKEL (reference sequence). The CDR3 covers 18 residues. The V segment lost 5 bases and the J segment 6 bases; nucleotides outside the gene matches: 13. CDR3 coding DNA: TGTGCCAGCAGCTCCCGACCTATGACTAGCGGGGGGCCCAATGAGCAGTTCTTC. Its translation is CASSSRPMTSGGPNEQFF.

The genes are TRBV28 and TRBJ1-2; D remains unclear. The germline V gene has CDR1 MDHEN and CDR2 SYDVKM. This CDR3 region has 13 residues. Trimming stripped 7 bases from V and 1 base from J, with 10 bases between. The CDR3: CASNRLFNYGYTF. The CDR3 nucleotides are TGTGCCAGCAACCGACTTTTTAACTATGGCTACACCTTC.

The J gene is TRBJ1-5, the V gene TRBV6-4; no definite D call. V lost 2 bases, J lost 1 base, and 12 bases lay in between. There are 16 residues in the CDR3. Germline V gene sequence: CDR1 MRHNA, CDR2 SNTAGT. In DNA, the CDR3 is TGTGCCAGCAGTGACAAACAGAAACAGAGCAATCAGCCCCAGCATTTT. As protein: CASSDKQKQSNQPQHF.

This chain joins TRBV11-2 and TRBJ2-1; 7 bases line up with TRBD1. V lost 4 bases to trimming and J lost 8 bases; unmatched junction nucleotides: 11. The germline CDR1 and CDR2 sequences are SGHAT and FQNNGV. The CDR3 is made up of 15 amino acids. CDR3 residues: CASSSPRGRGHEQFF. The CDR3 region has the DNA TGTGCCAGCAGCTCCCCCAGGGGGAGAGGGCATGAGCAGTTCTTC.

The chain links TRBV30 to TRBJ2-7; TRBD1 aligns across 7 bases. V was pared by 2 bases and J by 6 bases, with 4 bases of the junction left unmatched. This CDR3 comprises 12 residues. Germline CDR1 GTSNPN, CDR2 SVGIG (reference sequence). CDR3 sequence: CAWSYRGSEQYF. CDR3 DNA sequence: TGTGCCTGGAGTTACAGGGGATCCGAGCAGTACTTC.

The genes are TRBV14 and TRBJ1-2; 9 nucleotides match TRBD1. V gave up 4 bases and J gave up 6 bases; unmatched junction bases: 6. The CDR3 runs to 14 residues. Germline V gene data show CDR1 as SGHDN and CDR2 as FVKESK. The CDR3 DNA is TGTGCCAGCAGCCTAACAGGGGGCGCGGATGGCTACACCTTC. The encoded protein is CASSLTGGADGYTF.

The CDR3 DNA is TGTGCCAGTAGCCGAACCGGGACAGAGAGCTCTGGGGCCAACGTCCTGACTTTC. Protein: CASSRTGTESSGANVLTF. J is TRBJ2-6 and V is TRBV19; TRBD1 matches 7 bases. CDR1 and CDR2 (germline): LNHDA, SQIVND (reference sequence). There are 18 residues in the CDR3. Unmatched junction bases numbered 11, after V lost 6 bases and J lost 0 bases.

The chain recombines TRBV5-1 with TRBJ2-6; the D gene is possibly TRBD1 (5 bases). The germline V gene has CDR1 SGHRS and CDR2 YFSETQ. Deletions cut 4 bases from V and 0 bases from J, with 11 bases between. The CDR3 has 16 residues. In DNA, the CDR3 is TGCGCCAGCAGCCCGACAGCCCTCTCTGGGGCCAACGTCCTGACTTTC. Protein sequence: CASSPTALSGANVLTF.

The genes are TRBV7-2 and TRBJ1-6; 8 nucleotides align to TRBD1. This CDR3 comprises 16 residues. In germline, CDR1 is SGHTA, CDR2 FQGNSA. Trimming removed 0 bases from V and 11 bases from J; junction bases left unmatched: 9. As DNA, the CDR3 is TGTGCCAGCAGCTTAGCGCAGGCAGGGGGCCTAACACCCCTCCACTTT. It encodes CASSLAQAGGLTPLHF.

This sequence joins TRBV4-3 and TRBJ2-3; 8 bases align to TRBD2. From germline, CDR1 is LGHNA and CDR2 YSLEER. There are 16 residues in the CDR3. V dropped 0 bases and J dropped 5; count of bases not matched to a gene: 7. This chain's CDR3 is CASSQEPAGEGDTQYF. The DNA of the CDR3 is TGCGCCAGCAGCCAAGAACCAGCGGGGGAGGGAGATACGCAGTATTTT.

Comments on this clone: The same CDR3 is also encoded by other DNA sequences in this sample. The rearrangement joins TRBV18 to TRBJ1-5; weak D call: TRBD1 (6 bases). The germline V and J ends were trimmed by 2 bases and 4 bases, with 6 bases remaining between them. Germline loops: CDR1 KGHSH, CDR2 LQKENI. The length of the CDR3 is 13 residues. The CDR3 bases are TGTGCCAGCTCACCAAGGGGGAATCAGCCCCAGCATTTT. Its translation is CASSPRGNQPQHF.

The chain uses TRBV14 and TRBJ2-3, with 8 bases aligning to TRBD2. Unmatched junction bases numbered 7, after V lost 1 base and J lost 4 bases. The CDR3 extends over 16 amino acids. From germline, CDR1 is SGHDN and CDR2 FVKESK. The CDR3 region has the DNA TGTGCCAGCAGCCAAGGGTTAGCGGGAAGAGCAGATACGCAGTATTTT. Its translation is CASSQGLAGRADTQYF.

J is TRBJ2-7 and V is TRBV7-9, with 8 nucleotides matching TRBD1. V shed 7 bases, J shed 6 bases, and the junction held 11 bases outside the gene matches. The CDR3 has 14 residues. Germline CDR1 reads SEHNR; CDR2 reads FQNEAQ (reference sequence). The CDR3: CASTPPQGAAEQYF. The CDR3, as DNA: TGTGCCAGCACCCCACCCCAGGGGGCTGCCGAGCAGTACTTC.

This chain links TRBV5-6 with TRBJ1-2, with 7 bases lining up with TRBD1. V trimming: 4 bases; J trimming: 4 bases; junction bases outside the gene matches: 7. This CDR3 spans 14 amino acids. From germline, CDR1 is SGHDT and CDR2 YYEEEE. CDR3 sequence: CASSDAGTVYGYTF. CDR3 nucleotides: TGTGCCAGCAGCGACGCGGGGACAGTCTATGGCTACACCTTC.

The chain has TRBV9 and TRBJ2-7, with TRBD1 as a possible D gene (6 bases). Germline-derived CDR1 and CDR2 are SGDLS and YYNGEE. The CDR3 extends over 14 amino acids. V was trimmed by 3 bases and J by 2 bases, leaving 12 bases between them. The CDR3 DNA sequence: TGTGCCAGCAGCGAAGGGGGAGCGGCCTACGAGCAGTACTTC. Translation: CASSEGGAAYEQYF.